This T cell receptor (beta chain) derives from a study of early T cells in non-severe SARS-CoV-2 infection. This clonotype was detected ten times or more. The CDR3 is made up of 11 amino acids. The germline CDR1 and CDR2 sequences are DFQATT and SNEGSKA (reference sequence). V lost 5 bases, J lost 5 bases, and 10 bases lay in between. Each CDR3 protein gets one entry after TCRdb re-called the 5' RACE reads with MiXCR. The table includes more than 95,000 distinct CDR3 sequences, approximately 16% detected once. The chain carries TRBV20-1 and TRBJ2-7; TRBD1 is a possible D gene (5 bases). Sequenced input: whole blood. The receptor was isolated from an adult who was a healthcare worker with PCR-confirmed SARS-CoV-2 infection or an uninfected control (not recorded which). CDR3 sequence: CSAWGDDEQYF. CDR3 nucleotides: TGCAGTGCTTGGGGCGATGACGAGCAGTACTTC.